Listed below are T cell receptor beta chains from one sample, sequenced in a study of blood T cell repertoires in COVID-19. The table came from immunoSEQ multiplex PCR; TCRdb's copy has only in-frame clones and leaves some out. This sample has around 300,000 clones, with just under 90% found just once. Source material: PBMCs or T cells enriched from blood (not recorded which). The receptors stem from a woman in her 30s who had recovered from COVID-19. Each CDR3 is given with its conserved first and last residue. Each record gives: D gene, J gene, V gene, clone size, CDR3 DNA, CDR3 protein. A D gene is named only where the DNA matches it firmly. A row's size may be missing; if present it is once, few, many or a size class.

d_gene: -
j_gene: TRBJ2-2
v_gene: TRBV7-2
abundance: -
CDR3nt: TGTGCCAGCAGCTTACAGGGGAAGCCGAACACCGGGGAGCTGTTTTTT
CDR3aa: CASSLQGKPNTGELFF

d_gene: TRBD1
j_gene: TRBJ2-7
v_gene: TRBV7-2
abundance: -
CDR3nt: TGTGCCAGCAGCCGGAAGCGGGACAGGGACGAGCAGTACTTC
CDR3aa: CASSRKRDRDEQYF

d_gene: -
j_gene: TRBJ1-1
v_gene: TRBV9
abundance: -
CDR3nt: TGTGCCAGCAGCTCGGTCCGGGACACCAATGAAGCTTTCTTT
CDR3aa: CASSSVRDTNEAFF

d_gene: -
j_gene: TRBJ2-3
v_gene: TRBV29-1
abundance: -
CDR3nt: TGCAGCGTTTCGTCAGTAGCGGAGCTAGATACGCAGTATTTT
CDR3aa: CSVSSVAELDTQYF

d_gene: -
j_gene: TRBJ1-6
v_gene: TRBV30
abundance: -
CDR3nt: TGTGCCTGGATGAATCCCCAGGGAACTTCACCCCTCCACTTT
CDR3aa: CAWMNPQGTSPLHF

d_gene: -
j_gene: TRBJ1-1
v_gene: TRBV10-3
abundance: -
CDR3nt: TGTGCCGCTAAAGGGGGGAACACTGAAGCTTTCTTT
CDR3aa: CAAKGGNTEAFF

d_gene: TRBD2
j_gene: TRBJ2-5
v_gene: TRBV7-9
abundance: -
CDR3nt: TGTGCCAGCAGCTTGTCTAGCGGGACGGAGACCCAGTACTTC
CDR3aa: CASSLSSGTETQYF

d_gene: TRBD2
j_gene: TRBJ2-1
v_gene: TRBV29-1
abundance: -
CDR3nt: TGCAGCGTTGAAGGGGCGGGAGGGCCGCATAAGCAGTTCTTC
CDR3aa: CSVEGAGGPHKQFF

d_gene: TRBD1
j_gene: TRBJ2-1
v_gene: TRBV6-1
abundance: -
CDR3nt: TGTGCCAGCAGTGAATTGACAGGGGGCTTCTATGAGCAGTTCTTC
CDR3aa: CASSELTGGFYEQFF

d_gene: -
j_gene: TRBJ2-2
v_gene: TRBV2
abundance: -
CDR3nt: TGTGCCAGCAGGGGGGACATCTACACCGGGGAGCTGTTTTTT
CDR3aa: CASRGDIYTGELFF

d_gene: -
j_gene: TRBJ1-2
v_gene: TRBV19
abundance: once
CDR3nt: TGTGCCAGTAGTAACTATCACCTTGAACGACAGAAGGCTAACTATGGCTACACCTTC
CDR3aa: CASSNYHLERQKANYGYTF

d_gene: TRBD2
j_gene: TRBJ2-1
v_gene: TRBV6-4
abundance: -
CDR3nt: TGTGCCAGCAGTGACTGGAGGACTAGTAGGGAGCAGTTCTTC
CDR3aa: CASSDWRTSREQFF

d_gene: TRBD1
j_gene: TRBJ1-5
v_gene: TRBV19
abundance: once
CDR3nt: TGTGCCAGCCTCAAAACGGGGACAGTGCCTAATCAGCCCCAGCATTTT
CDR3aa: CASLKTGTVPNQPQHF

d_gene: -
j_gene: TRBJ1-2
v_gene: TRBV7-9
abundance: -
CDR3nt: TGTGCCAGCAGCCACTTGGCCCAAAGGGGCCCCGATGGCTACACCTTC
CDR3aa: CASSHLAQRGPDGYTF

d_gene: TRBD1
j_gene: TRBJ1-2
v_gene: TRBV2
abundance: -
CDR3nt: TGTGCCAGCCATGAGTCTGGGACAGGGGCCTATGGCTACACCTTC
CDR3aa: CASHESGTGAYGYTF

d_gene: TRBD2
j_gene: TRBJ2-1
v_gene: TRBV10-3
abundance: -
CDR3nt: TGTGCCACCTGGACTAGCGGCTCCTACAATGAGCAGTTCTTC
CDR3aa: CATWTSGSYNEQFF

d_gene: -
j_gene: TRBJ1-2
v_gene: TRBV15
abundance: few
CDR3nt: TGTGCCACCAGCAGAGTTGGAAAGGGGATCTATGGCTACACCTTC
CDR3aa: CATSRVGKGIYGYTF

d_gene: -
j_gene: TRBJ1-4
v_gene: TRBV10-3
abundance: -
CDR3nt: TGTGCCATCAGTGAGTCGCCAGGGTCTAATGAAAAACTGTTTTTT
CDR3aa: CAISESPGSNEKLFF

d_gene: -
j_gene: TRBJ2-7
v_gene: TRBV7-9
abundance: -
CDR3nt: TGTGCCAGCAGTCCCGACGGGTACGAGCAGTACTTC
CDR3aa: CASSPDGYEQYF

d_gene: -
j_gene: TRBJ2-7
v_gene: TRBV19
abundance: -
CDR3nt: TGTGCCAGTAGTTCCCGGGACATAATCTACGAGCAGTACTTC
CDR3aa: CASSSRDIIYEQYF

d_gene: TRBD2
j_gene: TRBJ2-2
v_gene: TRBV7-2
abundance: -
CDR3nt: TGTGCCAGCAGCCGGGGACTAGCTTACACCGGGGAGCTGTTTTTT
CDR3aa: CASSRGLAYTGELFF

d_gene: -
j_gene: TRBJ2-1
v_gene: TRBV4-1
abundance: -
CDR3nt: TGCGCCAGCAGCCCATTGGGCATAGAACAGTTCTTC
CDR3aa: CASSPLGIEQFF

d_gene: -
j_gene: TRBJ2-6
v_gene: TRBV29-1
abundance: -
CDR3nt: TGCAGCGTTGAAGAAGAGCAGGGCTACTCTGGGGCCAACGTCCTGACTTTC
CDR3aa: CSVEEEQGYSGANVLTF

d_gene: -
j_gene: TRBJ2-4
v_gene: TRBV6-5
abundance: -
CDR3nt: TGTGCCAGCAGTTATACTAGTCGAGGGGGGGGAAACATTCAGTACTTC
CDR3aa: CASSYTSRGGGNIQYF

d_gene: -
j_gene: TRBJ2-1
v_gene: TRBV29-1
abundance: -
CDR3nt: TGCAGCGCCGGGGCGGGACCCTCAAGTTCAAAATCCTACAATGAGCAGTTCTTC
CDR3aa: CSAGAGPSSSKSYNEQFF

d_gene: TRBD1
j_gene: TRBJ2-2
v_gene: TRBV28
abundance: -
CDR3nt: TGTGCCAGCAGTTCGCCGGGACAGGGGATTTTGAGTATTAATACCGGGGAGCTGTTTTTT
CDR3aa: CASSSPGQGILSINTGELFF

d_gene: -
j_gene: TRBJ1-1
v_gene: TRBV15
abundance: -
CDR3nt: TGTGCCACCAGCAGCCTCGACATGATAAACACTGAAGCTTTCTTT
CDR3aa: CATSSLDMINTEAFF

d_gene: -
j_gene: TRBJ1-1
v_gene: TRBV6-5
abundance: -
CDR3nt: TGTGCCAGCAGACTCGACTCGGCTGAAGCTTTCTTT
CDR3aa: CASRLDSAEAFF

d_gene: -
j_gene: TRBJ2-7
v_gene: TRBV6-2/TRBV6-3
abundance: few
CDR3nt: TGTGCCAGCAGTTACTCGAGAGGGGGTGGTTACGAGCAGTACTTC
CDR3aa: CASSYSRGGGYEQYF

d_gene: -
j_gene: TRBJ1-1
v_gene: TRBV29-1
abundance: -
CDR3nt: TGCAGCGTTGGGCAGCGACTGAACACTGAAGCTTTCTTT
CDR3aa: CSVGQRLNTEAFF

d_gene: TRBD1
j_gene: TRBJ1-4
v_gene: TRBV4-3
abundance: -
CDR3nt: TGCGCCAGCAGCCAAGAATCCCCCGGGACAGGGAACGAAAAACTGTTTTTT
CDR3aa: CASSQESPGTGNEKLFF

d_gene: -
j_gene: TRBJ1-1
v_gene: TRBV6-1
abundance: -
CDR3nt: TGTGCCAGCAGTGAAAGGACAGCTAACATGAACACTGAAGCTTTCTTT
CDR3aa: CASSERTANMNTEAFF

d_gene: TRBD1
j_gene: TRBJ2-5
v_gene: TRBV6-5
abundance: -
CDR3nt: TGTGCCAGCAGGGCGACAGGGGGGATGGAAGAGACCCAGTACTTC
CDR3aa: CASRATGGMEETQYF

d_gene: TRBD1
j_gene: TRBJ2-3
v_gene: TRBV2
abundance: -
CDR3nt: TGTGCCAGCAGTGAAGCTGGTCGTTTGGACAGGCGCACAGATACGCAGTATTTT
CDR3aa: CASSEAGRLDRRTDTQYF

d_gene: TRBD1
j_gene: TRBJ1-5
v_gene: TRBV4-1
abundance: -
CDR3nt: TGCGCCAGCAGCCCTTTGGGACAGGCCGGATCTCAGCCCCAGCATTTT
CDR3aa: CASSPLGQAGSQPQHF

d_gene: -
j_gene: TRBJ2-2
v_gene: TRBV3-1/TRBV3-2
abundance: -
CDR3nt: TGTGCCAGCAGCCAGGACACGAACACCGGGGAGCTGTTTTTT
CDR3aa: CASSQDTNTGELFF

d_gene: TRBD2
j_gene: TRBJ2-1
v_gene: TRBV29-1
abundance: -
CDR3nt: TGCAGCTGTGCTAGCGGAAACTACAATGAGCAGTTCTTC
CDR3aa: CSCASGNYNEQFF

d_gene: -
j_gene: TRBJ2-7
v_gene: TRBV5-6
abundance: -
CDR3nt: TGTGCCAGCAGCTTGGCCTCAGGGAACTCCTACGAGCAGTACTTC
CDR3aa: CASSLASGNSYEQYF

d_gene: -
j_gene: TRBJ1-3
v_gene: TRBV11-2
abundance: -
CDR3nt: TGTGCCAGCAGCTTAACACCGGGGTCTGGAAACACCATATATTTT
CDR3aa: CASSLTPGSGNTIYF

d_gene: TRBD1
j_gene: TRBJ2-7
v_gene: TRBV19
abundance: -
CDR3nt: TGTGCCAGTAGTATCGGGACAGGGCCCTACGAGCAGTACTTC
CDR3aa: CASSIGTGPYEQYF

d_gene: -
j_gene: TRBJ2-7
v_gene: TRBV11-2
abundance: once
CDR3nt: TGTGCCAGCAGCTTACGACAGGTTGTACACGAGCAGTACTTC
CDR3aa: CASSLRQVVHEQYF

d_gene: -
j_gene: TRBJ2-3
v_gene: TRBV30
abundance: -
CDR3nt: TGTGCCTGGTGCGAGGGCCCCGGGGATACGCAGTATTTT
CDR3aa: CAWCEGPGDTQYF

d_gene: TRBD1
j_gene: TRBJ2-7
v_gene: TRBV18
abundance: -
CDR3nt: TGTGCCAGCTCAAACGAGTGGACAGGGGGCACGGGGGAGCAGTACTTC
CDR3aa: CASSNEWTGGTGEQYF

d_gene: TRBD2
j_gene: TRBJ2-1
v_gene: TRBV14
abundance: -
CDR3nt: TGTGCCAGCAGCCACTTACACGGGACTAGCGGCTACAATGAGCAGTTCTTC
CDR3aa: CASSHLHGTSGYNEQFF

d_gene: TRBD1
j_gene: TRBJ1-1
v_gene: TRBV27
abundance: -
CDR3nt: TGTGCCAGCAGTTCCATAGACAGGGCAGAGAACACTGAAGCTTTCTTT
CDR3aa: CASSSIDRAENTEAFF

d_gene: TRBD1
j_gene: TRBJ2-2
v_gene: TRBV6-2/TRBV6-3
abundance: few
CDR3nt: TGTGCCAGCAGTTACCCCCCGGACAGGGCCGGGGAGCTGTTTTTT
CDR3aa: CASSYPPDRAGELFF

d_gene: TRBD1
j_gene: TRBJ2-7
v_gene: TRBV7-9
abundance: -
CDR3nt: TGTGCCAGCAGCCTTTATGGACAGGGGAGGCAGTACTTC
CDR3aa: CASSLYGQGRQYF

d_gene: -
j_gene: TRBJ1-1
v_gene: TRBV29-1
abundance: -
CDR3nt: TGCAGCGTGACTTCAGAGTACACTGAAGCTTTCTTT
CDR3aa: CSVTSEYTEAFF

d_gene: TRBD1
j_gene: TRBJ1-2
v_gene: TRBV6-5
abundance: -
CDR3nt: TGTGCCAGCAGAATAAACACAGGGGATGGCTACACCTTC
CDR3aa: CASRINTGDGYTF

d_gene: -
j_gene: TRBJ1-4
v_gene: TRBV30
abundance: -
CDR3nt: TGTGCCTGGAGTACAGGGTTGGTCGAAAAACTGTTTTTT
CDR3aa: CAWSTGLVEKLFF

d_gene: -
j_gene: TRBJ1-1
v_gene: TRBV10-3
abundance: -
CDR3nt: TGTGCCATCAGCGCTCTGAGCACTGAAGCTTTCTTT
CDR3aa: CAISALSTEAFF

d_gene: TRBD2
j_gene: TRBJ2-2
v_gene: TRBV5-1
abundance: -
CDR3nt: TGCGCCAGCAGCTTACTAGCGGGAGGGATGTCCGGGGAGCTGTTTTTT
CDR3aa: CASSLLAGGMSGELFF

d_gene: -
j_gene: TRBJ1-5
v_gene: TRBV21-1
abundance: -
CDR3nt: TGTGCCAGCAGCAAAGGGGAGGCAGAGAAACAAAATCAGCCCCAGCATTTT
CDR3aa: CASSKGEAEKQNQPQHF

d_gene: -
j_gene: TRBJ1-1
v_gene: TRBV19
abundance: once
CDR3nt: TGTGCCAGTAGTATCAGTGTGAACACTGAAGCTTTCTTT
CDR3aa: CASSISVNTEAFF

d_gene: TRBD1
j_gene: TRBJ1-1
v_gene: TRBV4-1
abundance: -
CDR3nt: TGCGCCAGTCACGAATCCCTTGGACAGGGGGCGCCCCCAGGGGTAACGCCTGAAGCTTTCTTT
CDR3aa: CASHESLGQGAPPGVTPEAFF

d_gene: TRBD1
j_gene: TRBJ1-1
v_gene: TRBV28
abundance: -
CDR3nt: TGTGCCAGCAGTTACCCGACAGGGGAGGGGGCTGAAGCTTTCTTT
CDR3aa: CASSYPTGEGAEAFF

d_gene: -
j_gene: TRBJ1-1
v_gene: TRBV6-5
abundance: -
CDR3nt: TGTGCCAGCAGTTACGCTCCTCGGGAAAACACTGAAGCTTTCTTT
CDR3aa: CASSYAPRENTEAFF

d_gene: TRBD1
j_gene: TRBJ2-5
v_gene: TRBV5-1
abundance: -
CDR3nt: TGCGCCAGCAGCTTGGAAGGGACAGGGGGAGAGACCCAGTACTTC
CDR3aa: CASSLEGTGGETQYF

d_gene: -
j_gene: TRBJ1-2
v_gene: TRBV7-2
abundance: -
CDR3nt: TGTGCCAGCAGCTTAAAGGGGGTCGGATCCTATGGCTACACCTTC
CDR3aa: CASSLKGVGSYGYTF

d_gene: TRBD2
j_gene: TRBJ2-3
v_gene: TRBV6-4
abundance: -
CDR3nt: TGTGCCAGCAGTCGACTAGCGGGAGGTCAAACAGATACGCAGTATTTT
CDR3aa: CASSRLAGGQTDTQYF